The source of this T cell receptor beta chain is a study of control samples from healthy donors and cancer patients. TCRdb's table, derived via immunoSEQ multiplex PCR, lists solely in-frame clones and lacks some. The data hold 100,000 to 150,000 clones, with just under 95% observed a single time. The CDR3 is 17 residues long. Trimming removed 4 bases at V and 2 bases at J, with 19 bases between. Germline CDR1 and CDR2: SGDLS and YYNGEE. Sequenced sample: blood. This receptor was taken from a man between 18 and 35 years old in good health. V is TRBV9 and J is TRBJ1-3; possibly TRBD1 for D (5 bases). Here the CDR3 reads CASSPRGREHAGNTIYF. In DNA, the CDR3 is TGTGCCAGCAGCCCCCGGGGCCGGGAGCACGCTGGAAACACCATATATTTT.